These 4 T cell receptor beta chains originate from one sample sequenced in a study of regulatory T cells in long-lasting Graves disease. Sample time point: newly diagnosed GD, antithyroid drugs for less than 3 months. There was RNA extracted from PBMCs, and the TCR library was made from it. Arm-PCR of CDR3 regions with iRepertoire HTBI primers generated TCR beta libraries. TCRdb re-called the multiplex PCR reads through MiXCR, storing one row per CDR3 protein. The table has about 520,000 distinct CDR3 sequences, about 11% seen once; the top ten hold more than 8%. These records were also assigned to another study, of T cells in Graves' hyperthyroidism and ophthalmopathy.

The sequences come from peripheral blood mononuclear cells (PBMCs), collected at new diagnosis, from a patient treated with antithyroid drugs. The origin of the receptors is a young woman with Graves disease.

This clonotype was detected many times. In nucleotides, the CDR3 is TGTGCCAGCGGGCTGGGCTATGGCTACACCTTC. As protein: CASGLGYGYTF. V usage is TRBV27 and J usage is TRBJ1-2; D uncertain. CDR1 and CDR2 (germline): MNHEY, SMNVEV (reference sequence). The CDR3 has 11 amino acids. Trimming left V 8 bases short and J 4 bases short, with 8 bases between.

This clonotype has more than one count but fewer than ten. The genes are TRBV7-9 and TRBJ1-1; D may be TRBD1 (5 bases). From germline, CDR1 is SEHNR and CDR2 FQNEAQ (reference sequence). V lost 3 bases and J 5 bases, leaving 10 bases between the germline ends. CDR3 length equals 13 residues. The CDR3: CASSFAPGTEAFF. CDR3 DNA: TGTGCCAGCAGCTTCGCTCCAGGGACTGAAGCTTTCTTT.

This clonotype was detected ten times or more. CDR3 bases: TGTGCCAGCAGCCCGCAAGCGGGAGAGGATGAGCAGTTCTTC. It translates to CASSPQAGEDEQFF. The chain recombines TRBV7-8 with TRBJ2-1, with 8 bases that match TRBD2. The CDR3 totals 14 residues. After removal of 5 bases from V and 8 bases from J, the junction contained 8 bases not matched to a gene. Germline V CDR1 and CDR2: SGHVS, FQNEAQ.

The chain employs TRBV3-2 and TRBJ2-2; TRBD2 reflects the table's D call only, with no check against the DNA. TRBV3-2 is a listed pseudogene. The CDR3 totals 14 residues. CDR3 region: CASSPVRETGELFF. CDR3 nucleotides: TGTGCCAGCAGCCCGGTACGGGAGACCGGGGAGCTGTTTTTT.